The clone carrying this TCR beta chain has only one observation. No antigen is known for it. CDR3 length: 15 residues. Deletions cut 2 bases from V and 6 bases from J, with 14 bases between. From germline, CDR1 is SGHNT and CDR2 YYREEE (reference sequence). The sample originates from a study of shared clonotypes between healthy human individuals. General study findings and limits: Researchers found naive subsets generally carried larger estimated richness than memory subsets.

Only in-frame clones appear in the TCRdb table, and some are missing; sequencing was by immunoSEQ multiplex PCR. This table has approximately 2,000,000 clones, about nine tenths appearing once. The rearrangement links TRBV5-4 to TRBJ2-2; D might be TRBD1 or TRBD2, each matching 5 bases. This clonotype was obtained from a man aged 18 to 29 in good health. Some clones in this sample may be carry-over from other donors' samples. Specimen: naive CD4+ T cells from PBMCs. This sample's subset: CD45RA+ positively selected. The CDR3 is CASSFRDQGPGELFF. CDR3 DNA sequence: TGTGCCAGCAGCTTCCGGGACCAGGGCCCCGGGGAGCTGTTTTTT.